The next 23 T cell receptor beta chains were all read from a single sample in a study of PD-1 blockade in classical Hodgkin lymphoma (dated by TCRdb to about 2020). What the time point label conveys for this sample: cycle 1 day 1 (C1D1), immediately before nivolumab initiation. Every trial patient had relapsed following autologous stem cell transplantation, and prior brentuximab vedotin exposure was what differed among cohorts A, B and C. Libraries were constructed by the immunoSEQ multiplex PCR assay. TCRdb's version of the immuneACCESS table is confined to in-frame rearrangements and falls short of the full clone set. An unresolved V gene accounts for under half of the shortfall where checked; the remainder is of unknown origin. The sample table contains tens of thousands of clones; only one count was recorded for 80% to 90% of them. The top ten constitute 14% to 15% of the sample. The specimen was peripheral blood mononuclear cells (PBMCs), collected at baseline. Receptors were obtained from a human donor with classical Hodgkin lymphoma.

CDR3 amino acids: CASRSGTNTEAFF. The CDR3 coding sequence is TGTGCCAGCAGGTCAGGGACCAACACTGAAGCTTTCTTT. This chain uses TRBV7-9 with TRBJ1-1; weak D call: TRBD1 (5 bases). V lost 6 bases and J lost 2, with 10 bases in between. CDR3 size: 13 residues. The V gene's germline CDR1 is SEHNR and CDR2 FQNEAQ (reference sequence).

V is TRBV4-1 and J is TRBJ2-2; 7 nucleotides align to TRBD1. The V segment lost 3 bases and the J segment 6 bases; nucleotides outside the gene matches: 7. CDR1 and CDR2 from the germline V gene are MGHRA and YSYEKL. The CDR3 runs 15 residues. CDR3 amino acids: CASSHAPTGAGELFF. DNA of the CDR3: TGCGCCAGCAGCCATGCACCTACAGGGGCCGGGGAGCTGTTTTTT.

The chain links TRBV6-6 to TRBJ1-5; D is ambiguous. This CDR3 region has 16 residues. Germline V lookup: CDR1 MNHNY, CDR2 SVGAGI (reference sequence). V lost 5 bases and J 0 bases, leaving 14 bases between the germline ends. The CDR3 DNA reads TGTGCCAGCAGTCGGCATCAGGAGAATAGCAATCAGCCCCAGCATTTT. It yields the protein CASSRHQENSNQPQHF.

The chain is built from TRBV6-1 and TRBJ1-2, with D possibly TRBD1 on 6 matching bases. From germline, CDR1 is MNHNS and CDR2 SASEGT. The CDR3 extends over 15 amino acids. The ends were cut back, 2 bases at V and 4 bases at J, with 14 bases in the middle. CDR3 in amino acids: CASSETGFSSYGYTF. The CDR3 DNA is TGTGCCAGCAGTGAAACAGGGTTCTCTAGCTATGGCTACACCTTC.

The J gene is TRBJ2-5, the V gene TRBV30; D could derive from TRBD1 or TRBD2 (5 bases each). CDR1 and CDR2 from the germline V gene are GTSNPN and SVGIG (reference sequence). This CDR3 contains 14 residues. V gave up 5 bases and J gave up 1 base, with 14 bases separating them. This CDR3 is CAWAPSRVQETQYF. The CDR3 DNA reads as TGTGCCTGGGCTCCTAGCAGGGTCCAAGAGACCCAGTACTTC.

Notes on this clone: One end of the junction fails to match germline, which may point to a read error. The J gene is TRBJ2-7, the V gene TRBV6-1; tentatively, D is TRBD1 or TRBD2 (7 bases each). The CDR3 runs 15 residues. Germline CDR1 MNHNS, CDR2 SASEGT. The DNA for the CDR3 is TGTGCCAGCAGTAAAGCGGGGCCACAGGGGTACGAGCAGTACTTC. Protein product: CASSKAGPQGYEQYF.

This chain connects TRBV6-6 to TRBJ2-7, with no clear D. The CDR3 consists of 11 residues. Germline loops: CDR1 MNHNY, CDR2 SVGAGI (reference sequence). V was cut by 6 bases and J by 8 bases, with 11 bases left in between. The CDR3 here is CASSPKGKQYF. Written as DNA, the CDR3 is TGTGCCAGCAGCCCCAAAGGAAAGCAGTACTTC.

The chain combines TRBV6-5 with TRBJ1-1; D might be TRBD1 (5 bases). Germline CDR1 is MNHEY and CDR2 is SVGAGI. V shed 6 bases and J shed 3 bases, with 14 bases lying between them. The length of the CDR3 is 14 residues. The CDR3: CASRPMGGDTEAFF. CDR3 in DNA: TGTGCCAGCAGGCCCATGGGGGGGGACACTGAAGCTTTCTTT.

This clone was detected a few times. V and J are TRBV6-1 and TRBJ1-6; no definite D call. Germline assignment: CDR1 MNHNS and CDR2 SASEGT. The CDR3 loop spans 14 amino acids. The V and J ends lost 7 bases and 13 bases respectively, with 20 bases between them. DNA of the CDR3: TGTGCCAGCATTGCATTTGGGGTAAGCGAGCCCCTCCACTTT. Translation gives CASIAFGVSEPLHF.

V is TRBV29-1 and J is TRBJ2-2; weak D call: TRBD1 (5 bases). This CDR3 is 15 amino acids long. CDR1 is SQVTM, CDR2 ANQGSEA, per germline. V lost 1 base to trimming and J lost 0 bases, with 9 bases between them. The CDR3 protein is CSVEGSGSNTGELFF. The CDR3 DNA reads as TGCAGCGTTGAAGGGTCAGGGTCGAACACCGGGGAGCTGTTTTTT.

The chain joins TRBV5-4 to TRBJ1-2, with D perhaps TRBD1 (6 bases). With 7 bases removed from V and 4 bases from J, the gap between germline ends came to 14 bases. The CDR3 has 13 residues. In germline, CDR1 is SGHNT, CDR2 YYREEE (reference sequence). CDR3 in amino acids: CASEGSQGYGYTF. The DNA for the CDR3 is TGTGCCAGCGAGGGGTCACAGGGCTATGGCTACACCTTC.

The rearrangement joins TRBV14 to TRBJ2-1; D not resolved. There are 16 residues in the CDR3. Trimming pared 0 bases from V and 4 bases from J, leaving 13 bases between. Per the germline V gene, CDR1 is SGHDN and CDR2 is FVKESK. CDR3 DNA: TGTGCCAGCAGCCAAGAGCTACCAAACGGGTACAATGAGCAGTTCTTC. Its translation: CASSQELPNGYNEQFF.

This chain's CDR3 is CASSQDENSNQPQHF. Written as DNA, the CDR3 is TGCGCCAGCAGCCAAGACGAAAATAGCAATCAGCCCCAGCATTTT. The chain uses TRBV4-1 and TRBJ1-5; no firm D call. V was clipped by 0 bases and J by 0 bases, with 6 bases between them. Germline loops: CDR1 MGHRA, CDR2 YSYEKL. The CDR3 spans 15 residues.

This chain joins TRBV11-2 and TRBJ2-1; weak D call: TRBD1 (6 bases). With 4 bases removed from V and 5 bases from J, the gap between germline ends came to 15 bases. The CDR3 has 15 amino acids. The germline V gene has CDR1 SGHAT and CDR2 FQNNGV. For the CDR3, the DNA is TGTGCCAGCAGCTCCCTGACAGGCAATCACAATGAGCAGTTCTTC. Residues: CASSSLTGNHNEQFF.

This clone was observed once. The chain links TRBV27 to TRBJ1-2, with no clear D. Deletions cut 1 base from V and 6 bases from J, with 18 bases between. The CDR3 runs to 16 residues. The V gene's germline CDR1 is MNHEY and CDR2 SMNVEV (reference sequence). The chain's CDR3 is CASSLLFGEREDGYTF. For the CDR3, the DNA is TGTGCCAGCAGTTTATTGTTCGGGGAGAGGGAAGATGGCTACACCTTC.

The rearrangement joins TRBV10-3 to TRBJ2-5; D might be TRBD2 (5 bases). The CDR3 contains 16 residues. V lost 6 bases, J lost 2 bases, and 19 bases lay in between. Looked up from germline, CDR1 is ENHRY and CDR2 is SYGVKD. The CDR3 region has the DNA TGTGCCATCAGGTCCTCTCGAGAGGGCCTACAAGAGACCCAGTACTTC. The encoded protein is CAIRSSREGLQETQYF.

The CDR3 DNA reads as TGTGCCAGCATCGGGACAGAGAAGACCGGGGAGCTGTTTTTT. This translates into CASIGTEKTGELFF. The chain combines TRBV5-6 with TRBJ2-2, with TRBD1 identical over 7 bases. The CDR3 spans 14 residues. V was pared by 6 bases and J by 5 bases, with 7 bases of the junction left unmatched. Germline lookup yields CDR1 SGHDT and CDR2 YYEEEE.

The CDR3 region has the DNA TGTGCCAGCAGTTACACAACCGGGGGTAATGCTGAAGCTTTCTTT. Residues: CASSYTTGGNAEAFF. The genes are TRBV6-5 and TRBJ1-1; D is possibly TRBD1 (5 bases). The CDR3 loop spans 15 amino acids. CDR1 MNHEY and CDR2 SVGAGI come from the germline V gene. Trimming took 2 bases from V and 6 from J, leaving 16 bases between them.

This clone was counted a single time. The rearrangement joins TRBV7-9 to TRBJ2-2; D not resolved. The CDR3 extends over 16 amino acids. The germline V and J ends were trimmed by 3 bases and 8 bases, with 19 bases remaining between them. CDR1 is SEHNR, CDR2 FQNEAQ, per germline (reference sequence). As DNA, the CDR3 is TGTGCCAGCAGCTTTTCCCCCGGCACCATTTGGGGGGAGCTGTTTTTT. Translation gives CASSFSPGTIWGELFF. Filled out from reference TRBV7-9 and TRBJ2-2, the complete variable domain reads DTGVSQNPRHKITKRGQNVTFRCDPISEHNRLYWYRQTLGQGPEFLTYFQNEAQLEKSRLLSDRFSAERPKGSFSTLEIQRTEQGDSAMYLCASSFSPGTIWGELFFGEGSRLTVL.

The chain employs TRBV12-5 and TRBJ1-5; D unresolved. The CDR3 consists of 11 residues. The germline gives CDR1 LGHNT, CDR2 FRNRAP. Trimming removed 3 bases from V and 7 bases from J, with 4 bases in between. The CDR3 is CASGFGQPQHF. The CDR3 nucleotides read TGTGCTAGTGGTTTCGGGCAGCCCCAGCATTTT.

The chain carries TRBV2 and TRBJ1-2; TRBD1 agrees at 8 bases. The length of the CDR3 is 15 residues. With V trimmed by 5 bases and J by 4 bases, 9 bases remained unmatched. Germline V lookup: CDR1 SNHLY, CDR2 FYNNEI. The CDR3 protein is CASSYTPGGFYGYTF. The CDR3 DNA reads as TGTGCCAGCAGTTACACTCCAGGGGGCTTCTATGGCTACACCTTC.

The rearrangement links TRBV6-5 to TRBJ2-7, with D possibly TRBD1 on 6 matching bases. The V gene lost 6 bases and the J gene lost 0 bases, with 9 bases spanning the gap. CDR1 and CDR2 (germline): MNHEY, SVGAGI. The CDR3 is made up of 13 amino acids. The CDR3 nucleotides are TGTGCCAGCAGCCAGGGGATCTCCTACGAGCAGTACTTC. Translation: CASSQGISYEQYF.

This chain links TRBV5-6 with TRBJ1-6; 7 bases line up with TRBD1. The junction had 8 bases not matched to a gene; V was cut back by 4 bases and J by 7 bases. Germline loops: CDR1 SGHDT, CDR2 YYEEEE. The CDR3 length is 15 residues. The DNA of the CDR3 is TGTGCCAGCAGCCTCTGGGACAGTAAAAATTCACCCCTCCACTTT. Encoded protein: CASSLWDSKNSPLHF.